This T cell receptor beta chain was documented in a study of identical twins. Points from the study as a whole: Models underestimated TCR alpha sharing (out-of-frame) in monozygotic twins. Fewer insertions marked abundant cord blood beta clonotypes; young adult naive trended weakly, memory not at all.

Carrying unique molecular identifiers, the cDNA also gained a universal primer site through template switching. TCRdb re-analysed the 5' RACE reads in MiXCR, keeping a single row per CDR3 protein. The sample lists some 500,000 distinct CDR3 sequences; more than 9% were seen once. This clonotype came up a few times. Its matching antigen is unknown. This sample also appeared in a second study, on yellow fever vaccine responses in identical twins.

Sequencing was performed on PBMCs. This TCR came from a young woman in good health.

CDR3 sequence (DNA): TGTGCCAGCAGCTTGGCTAGCGCTCGCTACAATGAGCAGTTCTTC. It is translated as CASSLASARYNEQFF. The V gene is TRBV7-9, the J gene TRBJ2-1, with TRBD2 as a possible D gene (6 bases). This CDR3 spans 15 amino acids. The germline V and J ends were trimmed by 3 bases and 3 bases, with 12 bases remaining between them. Germline CDR1 is SEHNR and CDR2 is FQNEAQ (reference sequence).